The clone carrying this T cell receptor (beta chain) was recorded once. The antigen remains unidentified. Only in-frame clones appear in the TCRdb table, and some are missing; sequencing was by immunoSEQ multiplex PCR. This table holds approximately 1,000,000 clones, approximately 80% found once. The data were obtained in a study of shared clonotypes between healthy human individuals. Study-level background: Sampling drew on donors who were a couple of women and three men aged 18 to 49. Each donor contributed plates that comprised three CD4 naive, three CD4 memory, two CD8 naive and one CD8 memory.

Study-wide findings and caveats: Investigators expected sequencing depth to affect clonotype sharing among donors. Between a handful of donors, naive CD4 clonotypes were shared at a level of about 5%.

With 6 bases removed from V and 2 bases from J, the gap between germline ends came to 16 bases. Germline loops: CDR1 WNHNN, CDR2 SYGVQD (reference sequence). The CDR3 spans 16 residues. This clonotype originated in a man between 18 and 29 years old in good health. Some clones in this sample may be carry-over from other donors' samples. The chain uses TRBV10-1 and TRBJ2-2; D is tentatively TRBD1 or TRBD2 (6 bases each). Sequencing used memory CD4+ T cells from PBMCs. As for subset: CD45RA-negative fraction. The CDR3 DNA sequence: TGCGCCAGCAGCCCGACTGGCGGGACAAACACCGGGGAGCTGTTTTTT. Its translation: CASSPTGGTNTGELFF.